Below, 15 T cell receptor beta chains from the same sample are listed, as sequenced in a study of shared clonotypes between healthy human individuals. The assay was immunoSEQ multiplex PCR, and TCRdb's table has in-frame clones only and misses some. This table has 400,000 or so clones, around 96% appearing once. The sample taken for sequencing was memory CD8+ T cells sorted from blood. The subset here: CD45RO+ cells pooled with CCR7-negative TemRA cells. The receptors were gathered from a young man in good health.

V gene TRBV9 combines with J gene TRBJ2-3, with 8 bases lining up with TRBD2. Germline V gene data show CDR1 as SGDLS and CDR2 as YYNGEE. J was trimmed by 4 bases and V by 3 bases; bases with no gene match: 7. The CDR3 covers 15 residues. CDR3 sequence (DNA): TGTGCCAGCAGCGCCCCGGGACTAGGGGCAGATACGCAGTATTTT. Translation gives CASSAPGLGADTQYF.

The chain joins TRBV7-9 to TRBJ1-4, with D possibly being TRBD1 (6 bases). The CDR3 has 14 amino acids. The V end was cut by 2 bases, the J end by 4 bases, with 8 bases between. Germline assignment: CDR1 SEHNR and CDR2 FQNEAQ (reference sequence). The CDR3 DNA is TGTGCCAGCAGCTTAAAGGGGGGTAATGAAAAACTGTTTTTT. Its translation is CASSLKGGNEKLFF.

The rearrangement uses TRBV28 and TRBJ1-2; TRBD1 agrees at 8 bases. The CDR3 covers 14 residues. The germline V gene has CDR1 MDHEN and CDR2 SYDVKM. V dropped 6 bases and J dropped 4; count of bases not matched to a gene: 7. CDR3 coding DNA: TGTGCCAGCAGAGACTCGGGACAGGTCTATGGCTACACCTTC. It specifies CASRDSGQVYGYTF.

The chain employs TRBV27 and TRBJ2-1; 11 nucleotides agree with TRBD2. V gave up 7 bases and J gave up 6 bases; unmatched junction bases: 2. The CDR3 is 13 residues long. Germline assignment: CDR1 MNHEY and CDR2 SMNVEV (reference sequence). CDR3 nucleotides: TGTGCCAGCAAGGGACTAGCGGCCAATGAGCAGTTCTTC. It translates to CASKGLAANEQFF.

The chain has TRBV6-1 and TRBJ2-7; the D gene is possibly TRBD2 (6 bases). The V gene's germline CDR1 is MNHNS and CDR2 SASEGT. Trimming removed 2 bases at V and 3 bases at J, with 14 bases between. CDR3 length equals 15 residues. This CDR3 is CASSEHPRGGYEQYF. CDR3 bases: TGTGCCAGCAGTGAACACCCGCGGGGCGGCTACGAGCAGTACTTC.

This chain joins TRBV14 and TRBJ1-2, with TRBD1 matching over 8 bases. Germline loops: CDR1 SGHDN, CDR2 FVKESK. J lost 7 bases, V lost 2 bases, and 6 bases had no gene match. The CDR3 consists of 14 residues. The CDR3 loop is CASSQTQGGGGYTF. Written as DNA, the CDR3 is TGTGCCAGCAGCCAAACACAGGGGGGAGGTGGCTACACCTTC.

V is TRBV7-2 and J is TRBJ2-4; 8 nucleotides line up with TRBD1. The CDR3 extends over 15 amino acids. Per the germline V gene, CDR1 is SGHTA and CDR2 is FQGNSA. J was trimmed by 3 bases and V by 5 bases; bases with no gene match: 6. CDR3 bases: TGTGCCAGCAGCCTCAGGGGGCGCGGCAAAAACATTCAGTACTTC. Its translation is CASSLRGRGKNIQYF.

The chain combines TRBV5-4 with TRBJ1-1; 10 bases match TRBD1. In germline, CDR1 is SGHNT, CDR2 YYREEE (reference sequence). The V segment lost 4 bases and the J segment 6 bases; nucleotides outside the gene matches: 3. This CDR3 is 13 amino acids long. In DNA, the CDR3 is TGTGCCAGCAGCCCGGGGACAGGGGCTGAAGCTTTCTTT. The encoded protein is CASSPGTGAEAFF.

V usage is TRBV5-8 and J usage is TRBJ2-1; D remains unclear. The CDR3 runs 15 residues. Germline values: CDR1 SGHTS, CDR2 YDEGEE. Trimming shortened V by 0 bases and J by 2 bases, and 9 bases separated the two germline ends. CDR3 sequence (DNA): TGTGCCAGCAGCTTGGGGCAGGCTCCCTACAATGAGCAGTTCTTC. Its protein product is CASSLGQAPYNEQFF.

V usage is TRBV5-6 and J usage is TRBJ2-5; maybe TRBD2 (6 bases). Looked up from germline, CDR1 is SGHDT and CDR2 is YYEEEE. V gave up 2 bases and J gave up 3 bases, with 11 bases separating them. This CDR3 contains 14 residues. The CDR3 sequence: CASSFLAAEETQYF. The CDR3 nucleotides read TGTGCCAGCAGCTTTTTAGCGGCGGAAGAGACCCAGTACTTC.

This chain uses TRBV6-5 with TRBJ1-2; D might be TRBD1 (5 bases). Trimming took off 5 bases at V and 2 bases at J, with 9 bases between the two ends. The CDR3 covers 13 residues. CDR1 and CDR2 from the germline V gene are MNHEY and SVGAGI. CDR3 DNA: TGTGCCAGCAGTCCCCGGGACAACTATGGCTACACCTTC. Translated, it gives CASSPRDNYGYTF.

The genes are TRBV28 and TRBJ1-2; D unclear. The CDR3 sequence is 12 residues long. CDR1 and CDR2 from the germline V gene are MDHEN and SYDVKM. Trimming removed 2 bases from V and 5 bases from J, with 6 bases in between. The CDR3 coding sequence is TGTGCCAGCAGTTTAAGGCCTTATGGCTACACCTTC. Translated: CASSLRPYGYTF.

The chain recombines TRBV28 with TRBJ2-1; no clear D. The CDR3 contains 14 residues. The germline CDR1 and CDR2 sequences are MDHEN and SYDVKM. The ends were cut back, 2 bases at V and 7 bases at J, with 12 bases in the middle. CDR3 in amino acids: CASSLSQVGNEQFF. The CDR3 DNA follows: TGTGCCAGCAGTTTAAGCCAAGTGGGGAATGAGCAGTTCTTC.

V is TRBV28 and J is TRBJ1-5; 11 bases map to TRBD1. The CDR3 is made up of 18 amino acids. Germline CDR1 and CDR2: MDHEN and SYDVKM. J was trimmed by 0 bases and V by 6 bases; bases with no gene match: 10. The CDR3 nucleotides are TGTGCCAGCAGATCGGGACAGGGGGAACCATATAGCAATCAGCCCCAGCATTTT. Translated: CASRSGQGEPYSNQPQHF. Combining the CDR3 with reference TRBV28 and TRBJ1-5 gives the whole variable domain DVKVTQSSRYLVKRTGEKVFLECVQDMDHENMFWYRQDPGLGLRLIYFSYDVKMKEKGDIPEGYSVSREKKERFSLILESASTNQTSMYLCASRSGQGEPYSNQPQHFGDGTRLSIL.

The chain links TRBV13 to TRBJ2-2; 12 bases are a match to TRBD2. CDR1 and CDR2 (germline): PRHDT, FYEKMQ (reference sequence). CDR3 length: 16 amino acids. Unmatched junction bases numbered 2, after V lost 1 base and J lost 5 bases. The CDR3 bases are TGTGCCAGCAGCTTAGCGGGGACTAGCGGGACCGGGGAGCTGTTTTTT. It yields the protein CASSLAGTSGTGELFF.